The entry below describes one T cell receptor (beta chain). Its antigen is currently unknown. TCR beta libraries were prepared from cDNA with unique molecular identifiers. Input amounts of roughly 0.85 to 10 million T cells were used. These gave around 500,000 cDNA molecules, so each molecule approximated one T cell. TCRdb reanalysed the PCR reads using MiXCR and keeps one entry per CDR3 protein. The sample records 450,000 to 700,000 distinct CDR3 sequences, roughly 40% being singletons. The ends were cut back, 5 bases at V and 1 base at J, with 12 bases in the middle. The CDR3 runs to 14 residues. The entry originates in a study of post-analysis software for immune sequencing data. Study-level background: Included among the disease courses, which were recorded for the cohort, were relapsing-remitting, secondary progressive and progressive-relapsing multiple sclerosis. Study-wide findings and caveats: In patients, TRBV5-6, TRBV5-1 and TRBV20-1 belonged to several TRBV segments found more frequently than in controls. Diversity measured as normalized Chao1 was significantly lower in multiple sclerosis patients than in controls. Co-batched samples clustered tightly together by F measure.

The clonotype originates from a girl aged 5 to 17 with multiple sclerosis. Sequencing was done on a sample of blood. The V gene is TRBV12-3 or TRBV12-4, the J gene TRBJ2-7; D unclear. The CDR3: CASSDSAVSYEQYF. The CDR3 DNA reads TGTGCCAGCAGTGACTCGGCAGTTTCCTACGAGCAGTACTTC.